This T cell receptor (beta chain) is from a study of vaccination effects on CD4 cells after COVID-19. Study in general: Everyone in the study got two shots of either the BNT162b2 or mRNA-1273 vaccine.

ViraFEST assay sequencing came after antigen-specific CD4+ T cells were expanded with viral peptide pools. Culture lasted about 11 days before CD4+ T cell isolation. The healthy vaccine recipients, who had no prior SARS-CoV-2 infection, showed negative nucleocapsid antibodies. After around 2 million PBMC were placed in each well, they were cultured with approximately 9.1 IU/ml IL-2 and 10 ug/ml peptides. Assay: immunoSEQ multiplex PCR; the TCRdb copy retains only in-frame clones and omits some. Here the sample spans 27,000 or so clones, around 70% being singletons. A word on this clone: Its antigen is not known.

After removal of 0 bases from V and 5 bases from J, the junction contained 13 bases not matched to a gene. This CDR3 has 17 residues. Germline V gene data show CDR1 as SGHRS and CDR2 as YFSETQ. Here the sequenced sample was CD4+ T cells from PBMCs cultured with SARS-CoV-2 spike peptides, taken before COVID-19 vaccination. This TCR was sampled from a human donor who received a COVID-19 vaccine. The rearrangement links TRBV5-1 to TRBJ2-5, with 7 bases identical to TRBD2. Written as DNA, the CDR3 is TGCGCCAGCAGCTTGGGAGGGACTAAACTAGTTTCTGAGACCCAGTACTTC. Amino acids: CASSLGGTKLVSETQYF.